The 14 T cell receptor beta chains listed next were all sequenced from one sample in a study of early T cells in non-severe SARS-CoV-2 infection. TCRdb recomputed calls from the 5' RACE reads with MiXCR, one row per CDR3 protein. The sample contains about 100,000 distinct CDR3 sequences, about 13% of which appear only once. The specimen sequenced was whole blood. These receptors all stem from an adult who was a healthcare worker with PCR-confirmed SARS-CoV-2 infection or an uninfected control (not recorded which).

Ten or more counts support this clonotype. The rearrangement joins TRBV5-4 to TRBJ2-7; TRBD1 matches at 9 bases. Germline V gene data show CDR1 as SGHNT and CDR2 as YYREEE (reference sequence). The CDR3 extends over 14 amino acids. Trimming at V came to 1 base and at J to 5 bases, leaving 4 bases not matched to a gene. CDR3 DNA sequence: TGTGCCAGCAGCTTGAGGGGACAGGGTAACGAGCAGTACTTC. Its protein product is CASSLRGQGNEQYF.

This clonotype was seen only a few times. The rearrangement uses TRBV10-1 and TRBJ2-1; 11 nucleotides match TRBD2. The germline V gene encodes CDR1 WNHNN and CDR2 SYGVQD (reference sequence). Trimming cost V 9 bases and J 0 bases; bases outside gene matches: 10. The CDR3 extends over 17 amino acids. CDR3 nucleotides: TGCGCCAGTACCGGGACTAGCGGATTAAGCTCCTACAATGAGCAGTTCTTC. Its translation: CASTGTSGLSSYNEQFF.

This clonotype has only a few counts. The J gene is TRBJ1-2, the V gene TRBV7-9; D possibly corresponds to TRBD1 (6 bases). V was cut by 1 base and J by 6 bases, with 12 bases left in between. Looked up from germline, CDR1 is SEHNR and CDR2 is FQNEAQ (reference sequence). The CDR3 runs to 14 residues. The CDR3 nucleotides read TGTGCCAGCAGCTTAGAAGGGGGGCGAGATGGCTACACCTTC. It encodes CASSLEGGRDGYTF.

Only a few counts were recorded for this clonotype. This chain connects TRBV20-1 to TRBJ2-1; 14 bases match TRBD2. The CDR3 length is 14 residues. J gave up 5 bases and V 6 bases, and 3 bases lay outside the gene matches. CDR1 DFQATT and CDR2 SNEGSKA come from the germline V gene (reference sequence). CDR3 sequence reads: CSAGGLAGDNEQFF. The CDR3 coding sequence is TGCAGTGCCGGGGGACTAGCGGGGGACAATGAGCAGTTCTTC.

This clonotype was recorded a few times. V usage is TRBV11-2 and J usage is TRBJ2-2; D gene unclear. Germline CDR1 and CDR2: SGHAT and FQNNGV. This CDR3 region has 16 residues. Deletions cut 4 bases from V and 2 bases from J, with 14 bases between. CDR3 residues: CASSYSARVNTGELFF. CDR3 DNA sequence: TGTGCCAGCAGCTACTCGGCTCGGGTTAACACCGGGGAGCTGTTTTTT.

The chain employs TRBV6-2 or TRBV6-3 and TRBJ2-7; D may be TRBD1 or TRBD2 (5 bases each). The germline CDR1 and CDR2 sequences are MNHEY and SVGEGT. The CDR3 sequence is 18 residues long. V lost 4 bases and J lost 0, with 22 bases in between. CDR3 DNA sequence: TGTGCCAGCAGTTGGGCGGAGACGGGGCGGCCCCTCTCCTACGAGCAGTACTTC. This codes for CASSWAETGRPLSYEQYF.

In its sample, this clonotype was seen a few times. CDR3 coding DNA: TGTGCCAGCAGCACCCCCAAGGAACCTAACTATGGCTACACCTTC. Amino acid sequence: CASSTPKEPNYGYTF. V and J are TRBV5-6 and TRBJ1-2; no reliable D call. Germline V lookup: CDR1 SGHDT, CDR2 YYEEEE. This CDR3 has 15 residues. V lost 4 bases and J lost 0, with 13 bases in between.

This clonotype was observed a handful of times. The CDR3 here is CASRIDMTGSNQPQHF. In nucleotides, the CDR3 is TGCGCCAGCAGAATAGACATGACAGGTAGCAATCAGCCCCAGCATTTT. The chain has TRBV10-2 and TRBJ1-5; TRBD1 is a possible D gene (6 bases). V lost 6 bases to trimming and J lost 0 bases, with 15 bases between them. Per germline, CDR1 WSHSY and CDR2 SAAADI. The CDR3 length is 16 residues.

This clonotype was picked up a small number of times. The gene calls are TRBV20-1 and TRBJ2-1; TRBD1 or TRBD2 may be the D gene (6 bases each). The CDR3 has 17 residues. Germline CDR1 reads DFQATT; CDR2 reads SNEGSKA (reference sequence). V shed 2 bases and J shed 0 bases, with 17 bases lying between them. CDR3 amino acids: CSARLAGGPSSYNEQFF. CDR3 bases: TGCAGTGCTAGACTCGCCGGGGGCCCTAGCTCCTACAATGAGCAGTTCTTC.

The CDR3 protein is CASSPGLPGGQPQHF. CDR3 sequence (DNA): TGTGCCAGCAGCCCGGGACTCCCCGGAGGACAGCCCCAGCATTTT. The genes are TRBV7-6 and TRBJ1-5; D may be TRBD1 (5 bases). Trimming stripped 5 bases from V and 7 bases from J, with 18 bases between. This CDR3 is 15 amino acids long. Germline CDR1 is SGHVS and CDR2 is FNYEAQ.

This clonotype was counted only a few times. The chain recombines TRBV7-2 with TRBJ2-7; 14 bases align to TRBD2. The CDR3 runs 17 residues. The V and J ends lost 3 bases and 7 bases, in that order; junction bases with no gene match: 11. Germline loops: CDR1 SGHTA, CDR2 FQGNSA. The CDR3 DNA sequence: TGTGCCAGCAGCTTTACACCTCCCGGGACTAGCGGGAGAGAGCAGTACTTC. It translates to CASSFTPPGTSGREQYF.

This clonotype showed up many times. This sequence joins TRBV7-9 and TRBJ2-2, with D perhaps given as TRBD1 or TRBD2 (5 bases each). CDR1 SEHNR and CDR2 FQNEAQ come from the germline V gene (reference sequence). This CDR3 has 16 residues. V lost 4 bases to trimming and J lost 4 bases, with 16 bases between them. The CDR3 DNA follows: TGTGCCAGCAGCTCCCCCAGGGTGAGCGGCACCGGGGAGCTGTTTTTT. This sequence encodes CASSSPRVSGTGELFF.

This clonotype was counted ten times or more. The chain is built from TRBV11-2 and TRBJ2-2; D possibly corresponds to TRBD1 (6 bases). The CDR3 covers 14 residues. V lost 5 bases and J lost 3, with 10 bases in between. Germline CDR1 is SGHAT and CDR2 is FQNNGV. The CDR3 coding sequence is TGTGCCAGCAGCATTAACAGGGACACCGGGGAGCTGTTTTTT. Its translation: CASSINRDTGELFF.

This clonotype has only a few counts. The gene calls are TRBV11-2 and TRBJ2-7; 13 positions match TRBD2. This CDR3 has 15 residues. The V gene's germline CDR1 is SGHAT and CDR2 FQNNGV. V lost 5 bases and J lost 2; bases outside the gene matches: 3. The CDR3 coding sequence is TGTGCCAGCAGCGCGGGACTAGCGGGGCCCTACGAGCAGTACTTC. Amino acid sequence: CASSAGLAGPYEQYF.